The source of this T cell receptor beta chain is a study of blood T cell repertoires in COVID-19. Assay used: immunoSEQ multiplex PCR; TCRdb lists only in-frame clones, some missing. This table holds roughly 160,000 clones, roughly 80% found once. Input material: PBMCs or T cells enriched from blood (not recorded which). This TCR was recovered from a man between 50 and 59 years old who had recovered from COVID-19.

The CDR3 DNA reads as TGTGCCTGGAGTGGATGGGGGCAGATATCCACAGATACGCAGTATTTT. It yields the protein CAWSGWGQISTDTQYF. V is TRBV30 and J is TRBJ2-3, with D possibly TRBD1 on 6 matching bases. V lost 1 base, J lost 2 bases, and 16 bases lay in between. This CDR3 has 16 amino acids. CDR1 is GTSNPN, CDR2 SVGIG, per germline (reference sequence).